This T cell receptor beta chain was recorded in a study of blood T cell repertoires in COVID-19. At the level of the study: The origin of the acute and convalescent COVID-19 samples was the United States, Italy and Spain. From T cells, B-cell-depleted T cells, or PBMCs came the material, which was cDNA or gDNA.

Per the authors' pipeline: Nucleated cell number was recorded as an estimate derived from reference gene primer amplification. Clones were sequenced by immunoSEQ multiplex PCR, and TCRdb holds only the in-frame ones, with some missing. Clone size and the V and J calls come from that table; the DNA yielded D and trimming. Here the sample spans about 210,000 clones, 80% to 90% being singletons. Germline CDR1 SGHTA, CDR2 FQGNSA. V gave up 2 bases and J gave up 5 bases; unmatched junction bases: 8. CDR3 length equals 15 residues. This TCR was sampled from a woman aged 40 to 50 with active or convalescent COVID-19. The rearrangement joins TRBV7-2 to TRBJ1-2; 7 bases fit TRBD1. The sample consisted of peripheral blood. CDR3 in DNA: TGTGCCAGCAGCTTAAATCGACAGGGCGGGTATGGCTACACCTTC. Encoded protein: CASSLNRQGGYGYTF.